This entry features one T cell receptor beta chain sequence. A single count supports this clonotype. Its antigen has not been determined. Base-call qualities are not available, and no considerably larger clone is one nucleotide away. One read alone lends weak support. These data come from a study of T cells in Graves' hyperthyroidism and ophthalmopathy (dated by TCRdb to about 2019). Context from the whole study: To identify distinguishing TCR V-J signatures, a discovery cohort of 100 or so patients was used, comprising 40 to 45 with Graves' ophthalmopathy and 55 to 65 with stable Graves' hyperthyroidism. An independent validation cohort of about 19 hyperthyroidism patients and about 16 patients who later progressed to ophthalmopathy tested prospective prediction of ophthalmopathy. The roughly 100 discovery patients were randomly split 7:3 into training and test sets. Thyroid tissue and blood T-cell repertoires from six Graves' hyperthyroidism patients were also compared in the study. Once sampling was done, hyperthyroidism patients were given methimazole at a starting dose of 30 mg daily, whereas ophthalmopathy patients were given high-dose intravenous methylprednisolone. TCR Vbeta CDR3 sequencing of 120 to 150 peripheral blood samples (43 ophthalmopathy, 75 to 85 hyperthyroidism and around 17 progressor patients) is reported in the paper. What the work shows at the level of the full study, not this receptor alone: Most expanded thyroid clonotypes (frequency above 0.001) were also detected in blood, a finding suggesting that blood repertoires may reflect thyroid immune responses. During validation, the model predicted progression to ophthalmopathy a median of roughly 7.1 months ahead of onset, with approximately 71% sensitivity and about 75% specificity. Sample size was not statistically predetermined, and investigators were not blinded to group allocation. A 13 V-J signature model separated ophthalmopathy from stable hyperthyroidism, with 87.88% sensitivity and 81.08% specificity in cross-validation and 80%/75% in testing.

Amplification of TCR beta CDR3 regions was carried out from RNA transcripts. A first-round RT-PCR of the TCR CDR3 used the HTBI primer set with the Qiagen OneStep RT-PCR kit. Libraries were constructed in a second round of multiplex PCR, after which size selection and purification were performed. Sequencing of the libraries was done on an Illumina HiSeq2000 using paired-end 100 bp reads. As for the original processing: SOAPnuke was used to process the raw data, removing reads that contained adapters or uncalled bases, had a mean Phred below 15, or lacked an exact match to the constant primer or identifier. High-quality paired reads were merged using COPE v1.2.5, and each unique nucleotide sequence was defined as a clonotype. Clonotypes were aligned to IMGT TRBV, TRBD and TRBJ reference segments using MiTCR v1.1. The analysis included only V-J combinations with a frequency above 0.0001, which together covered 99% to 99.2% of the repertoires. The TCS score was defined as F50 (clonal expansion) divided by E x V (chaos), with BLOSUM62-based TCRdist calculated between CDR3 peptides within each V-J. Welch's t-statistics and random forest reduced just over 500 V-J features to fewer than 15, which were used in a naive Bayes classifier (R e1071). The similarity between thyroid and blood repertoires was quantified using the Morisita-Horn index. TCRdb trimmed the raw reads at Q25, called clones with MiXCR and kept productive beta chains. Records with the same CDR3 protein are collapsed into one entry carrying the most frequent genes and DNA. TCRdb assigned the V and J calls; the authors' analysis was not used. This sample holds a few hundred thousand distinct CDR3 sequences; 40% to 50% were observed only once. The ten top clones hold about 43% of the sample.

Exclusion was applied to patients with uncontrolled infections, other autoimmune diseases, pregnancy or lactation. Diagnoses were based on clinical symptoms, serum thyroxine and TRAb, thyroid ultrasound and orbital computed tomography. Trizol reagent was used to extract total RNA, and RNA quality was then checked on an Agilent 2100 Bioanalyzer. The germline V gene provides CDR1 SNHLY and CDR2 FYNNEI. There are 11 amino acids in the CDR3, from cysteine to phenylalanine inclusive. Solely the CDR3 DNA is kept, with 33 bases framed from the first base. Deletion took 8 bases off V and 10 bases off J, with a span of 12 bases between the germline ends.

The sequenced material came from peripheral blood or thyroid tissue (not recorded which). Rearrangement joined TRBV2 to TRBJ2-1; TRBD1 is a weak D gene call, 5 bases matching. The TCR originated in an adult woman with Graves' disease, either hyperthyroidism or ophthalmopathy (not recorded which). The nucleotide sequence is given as TGTGCCAGCGTGGACACCGGGGAGCAGTTCTTC. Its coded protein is CASVDTGEQFF.